This TCR beta chain is drawn from a study of early T cells in non-severe SARS-CoV-2 infection. Study-level background: Bulk RNA isolated from unsorted whole blood underwent sequencing; chains were not paired.

There are a few counts of this clonotype. What it recognizes is unknown. The protocol attached unique molecular identifiers to individual cDNA molecules. MiXCR was run by TCRdb on the 5' RACE reads, yielding one entry per CDR3 protein. The data show under 95,000 distinct CDR3 sequences, approximately 12% seen once. Trimming pared 3 bases from V and 2 bases from J, leaving 15 bases between. The CDR3 loop spans 15 amino acids. Study-wide results and limits: Matching results from VDJdb favored anti-spike CD8 responses, leaving private and CD4 specificities undetected.

Material for sequencing was whole blood. The receptor comes from an adult who was a healthcare worker with PCR-confirmed SARS-CoV-2 infection or an uninfected control (not recorded which). The chain joins TRBV5-7 to TRBJ2-7; D is possibly TRBD2 (5 bases). TRBV5-7 carries the ORF label, with uncertain function. The CDR3 DNA follows: TGTGCCAGCAGCTACCAGCCGGGGATAGCCTACGAGCAGTACTTC. Its translation is CASSYQPGIAYEQYF.